This entry lists 18 T cell receptor beta chains sequenced from one sample in a study of CD8+CD57+ T cells in acquired aplastic anemia. In patients chosen for sequencing, flow cytometry had shown CD8+CD57+ cell expansion. Genomic DNA, serving as template, underwent TCR beta VDJ and CDR3 profiling. TCRdb itself ran the reads through MiXCR, one entry per CDR3 protein. The sample has 210,000 or so distinct CDR3 sequences; roughly 50% are singletons. The sample comprised sorted CD4+, CD8+, or CD8+CD57+ T cells (not recorded which) from PBMCs. The receptors were gathered from a human donor with aplastic anemia.

As regards this clonotype: The CDR3 does not close with the conserved phenylalanine or tryptophan, likely indicating a read error. J is TRBJ2-1 and V is TRBV5-6; D uncertain. Germline V gene lookup returns CDR1 SGHDT and CDR2 YYEEEE. V lost 4 bases and J lost 4, with 18 bases in between. This CDR3 is built from 16 residues. In nucleotides, the CDR3 is TGTGCCAGCAGCCTAGGTCCCTACAGCTCATACAATGAGCAGTTCATC. Translating gives CASSLGPYSSYNEQFI.

The table lists this clonotype with many counts. The J gene is TRBJ2-2, the V gene TRBV20-1, with TRBD2 as a possible D gene (6 bases). The germline V gene has CDR1 DFQATT and CDR2 SNEGSKA (reference sequence). V was shortened by 3 bases and J by 2 bases, with 7 bases between the two germline ends. The CDR3 consists of 13 residues. The CDR3 reads CSARTRNTGELFF. CDR3 bases: TGCAGTGCTAGGACTAGAAACACCGGGGAGCTGTTTTTT.

This rearrangement joins TRBV6-6 to TRBJ1-2; 7 nucleotides match TRBD1. J lost 0 bases, V lost 3 bases, and 7 bases had no gene match. The CDR3 is 16 residues long. From germline, CDR1 is MNHNY and CDR2 SVGAGI (reference sequence). In DNA, the CDR3 is TGTGCCAGCAGTTATGGGACAGTCGATTCTAACTATGGCTACACCTTC. Protein: CASSYGTVDSNYGYTF.

This clonotype was counted only a few times. The genes are TRBV11-2 and TRBJ1-2; the D gene is possibly TRBD1 (5 bases). Trimming pared 1 base from V and 12 bases from J, leaving 15 bases between. Germline V lookup: CDR1 SGHAT, CDR2 FQNNGV. The CDR3 spans 13 residues. CDR3 nucleotide sequence: TGTGCCAGCAGCTTAGGGCGGGGACCTGGAAACACCTTC. Its protein is CASSLGRGPGNTF.

With regard to this clonotype: One base away lies a much larger clone, so this may be a sequencing read error. The chain links TRBV12-3 or TRBV12-4 to TRBJ2-7, with D unresolved. The CDR3 contains 14 residues. CDR3 in amino acids: CASSFLQGSYEQHF. The DNA of the CDR3 is TGTGCCAGCAGTTTTTTACAAGGGTCCTACGAGCAGCACTTC.

The rearrangement joins TRBV7-6 to TRBJ1-3; D call uncertain. The CDR3 covers 16 residues. Germline assignment: CDR1 SGHVS and CDR2 FNYEAQ. Trimming pared 5 bases from V and 1 base from J, leaving 15 bases between. The DNA for the CDR3 is TGTGCCAGCAGCCCCCTCCGGAGTGCATCTGGAAACACCATATATTTT. Encoded protein: CASSPLRSASGNTIYF.

In this sample, this clonotype turned up once. The conserved phenylalanine or tryptophan is not found at the CDR3 terminus, so this likely reflects a read error. The DNA is left out, because the CDR3 cannot be placed on it with certainty; the CDR3 is given as TCRdb lists it. The chain combines TRBV12-3 or TRBV12-4 with TRBJ1-2; TRBD1, the D gene given by the table, was not confirmed from the DNA. The CDR3 length is 11 residues, termini included. The CDR3: CASSLMAGGTY.

The rearrangement joins TRBV11-3 to TRBJ2-7, with 9 bases fitting TRBD2. CDR3 length: 15 residues. The V and J ends lost 5 bases and 1 base, in that order; junction bases with no gene match: 6. In germline, CDR1 is SGHNT, CDR2 YENEEA. CDR3 in DNA: TGTGCCAGCAGCAAGACTAGCGGAACATCCTACGAGCAGTACTTC. Encoded protein: CASSKTSGTSYEQYF.

This clonotype has a handful of counts. The J gene is TRBJ2-3, the V gene TRBV9; D could derive from TRBD1 or TRBD2 (5 bases each). Germline-derived CDR1 and CDR2 are SGDLS and YYNGEE. The germline V and J ends were trimmed by 7 bases and 4 bases, with 10 bases remaining between them. The CDR3 is 12 amino acids. CDR3 bases: TGTGCCAGCGGAAGAGGGGCAGATACGCAGTATTTT. Translation gives CASGRGADTQYF.

The genes are TRBV2 and TRBJ2-5; TRBD2 aligns across 12 bases. The ends lost 9 bases at V and 5 bases at J; junction bases unmatched: 7. Germline V gives CDR1 SNHLY, CDR2 FYNNEI. The CDR3 runs to 14 residues. The DNA of the CDR3 is TGTGCCAGTTCTAGCGGGGGGGCGCGGGAGACCCAGTACTTC. Translated: CASSSGGARETQYF.

Concerning this clonotype itself: In this CDR3 the conserved last residue, phenylalanine or tryptophan, is missing, so a read error is likely. This chain joins TRBV29-1 and TRBJ2-1; no firm D call. The V gene's germline CDR1 is SQVTM and CDR2 ANQGSEA. The CDR3 is 13 residues long. Trimming removed 4 bases at V and 2 bases at J, with 9 bases between. The CDR3 loop reads CSVVLGTYNEQFL. In DNA, the CDR3 is TGCAGCGTTGTTCTGGGGACCTACAATGAGCAGTTCCTC.

This chain uses TRBV20-1 with TRBJ1-1; TRBD1 matches 8 bases. This CDR3 is built from 14 residues. In germline, CDR1 is DFQATT, CDR2 SNEGSKA (reference sequence). V shed 5 bases and J 0 bases; nucleotides not matched to a gene: 5. In DNA form, the CDR3 reads TGCAGTGCTGGTGCAGGGGGCCTGAACACTGAAGCTTTCTTT. Amino acids: CSAGAGGLNTEAFF.

The genes are TRBV7-2 and TRBJ2-5; D might be TRBD1 (7 bases). CDR3 size: 14 residues. V gave up 1 base and J gave up 5 bases, with 11 bases separating them. CDR1 and CDR2 (germline): SGHTA, FQGNSA. Here the CDR3 reads CASSLVPGGETQYF. CDR3 DNA sequence: TGTGCCAGCAGCTTAGTACCAGGGGGGGAGACCCAGTACTTC.

V gene TRBV7-2 combines with J gene TRBJ1-6; D is unresolved. This CDR3 contains 14 residues. CDR1 and CDR2 (germline): SGHTA, FQGNSA. V lost 2 bases and J lost 10, with 12 bases in between. Written as DNA, the CDR3 is TGTGCCAGCAGCTTATTTGCGGAGGAGTCACCCCTCCACTTT. It translates to CASSLFAEESPLHF.

CDR3 in amino acids: CATSRVGLGGPNEQFF. The DNA for the CDR3 is TGTGCCACCAGCAGAGTTGGGTTGGGGGGACCAAATGAGCAGTTCTTC. The chain uses TRBV15 and TRBJ2-1, with D possibly being TRBD2 (6 bases). Germline lookup yields CDR1 LNHNV and CDR2 YYDKDF (reference sequence). V was cut by 1 base and J by 7 bases, with 17 bases left in between. This CDR3 contains 16 residues.

In its sample, this clonotype was seen many times. The chain has TRBV6-4 and TRBJ2-7; D possibly corresponds to TRBD1 (5 bases). Trimming shortened V by 7 bases and J by 5 bases, and 15 bases separated the two germline ends. The CDR3 runs 13 residues. CDR1 and CDR2 from the germline V gene are MRHNA and SNTAGT. This CDR3 is CASKIGAGHEQYF. The DNA of the CDR3 is TGTGCCAGCAAGATAGGAGCAGGGCACGAGCAGTACTTC.

The V call is TRBV7-8, the J call TRBJ1-2; D is uncertain. Trimming removed 3 bases at V and 0 bases at J, with 8 bases between. In germline, CDR1 is SGHVS, CDR2 FQNEAQ. The CDR3 extends over 14 amino acids. CDR3 coding DNA: TGTGCCAGCAGCTTCACGTCAGCTAACTATGGCTACACCTTC. Translation: CASSFTSANYGYTF.

This clonotype has at least ten counts. J is TRBJ2-5 and V is TRBV6-6; D is tentatively TRBD1 or TRBD2 (6 bases each). CDR1 MNHNY and CDR2 SVGAGI come from the germline V gene (reference sequence). CDR3 length equals 12 residues. V was trimmed by 5 bases and J by 4 bases, leaving 8 bases between them. CDR3 amino acids: CASSRGPETQYF. For the CDR3, the DNA is TGTGCCAGCAGTCGGGGGCCAGAGACCCAGTACTTC.